The 12 T cell receptor beta chains below come from one sample, sequenced in a study of T cell repertoires in cytomegalovirus infection. Using its own MiXCR run on the reads, TCRdb lists one record per CDR3 protein. The sample records a few hundred thousand distinct CDR3 sequences, approximately 22% being singletons. These receptors have no known antigen. The sequences come from cultured PBMCs, collected from culture after CMV antigen stimulation. The receptor set was obtained from a human donor in good health (CMV status not recorded). Some clones in this sample may be carry-over from other donors' samples.

This clonotype was counted between two and nine times. V gene TRBV28 combines with J gene TRBJ2-1; 11 positions agree with TRBD2. This CDR3 has 16 amino acids. CDR1 is MDHEN and CDR2 is SYDVKM in the germline V gene. With 5 bases clipped from V and 8 bases from J, the junction kept 11 bases outside the gene matches. The CDR3 spells CASSTLAGEGRDEQFF. CDR3 bases: TGTGCCAGCAGTACACTAGCGGGAGAAGGTAGGGATGAGCAGTTCTTC. The full variable domain, with the rest looked up from reference TRBV28 and TRBJ2-1, is DVKVTQSSRYLVKRTGEKVFLECVQDMDHENMFWYRQDPGLGLRLIYFSYDVKMKEKGDIPEGYSVSREKKERFSLILESASTNQTSMYLCASSTLAGEGRDEQFFGPGTRLTVL.

This clonotype was observed a few times. V gene TRBV12-3 or TRBV12-4 combines with J gene TRBJ1-1; D remains ambiguous. The V gene lost 11 bases and the J gene lost 3 bases, with 10 bases spanning the gap. The CDR3 has 11 residues. The CDR3 loop reads CARPRDTEAFF. CDR3 coding DNA: TGTGCCCGCCCTCGCGACACTGAAGCTTTCTTT.

The chain uses TRBV5-1 and TRBJ2-7; TRBD1 agrees at 9 bases. Germline-derived CDR1 and CDR2 are SGHRS and YFSETQ. The CDR3 has 15 amino acids. The J segment lost 5 bases and the V segment lost 6 bases, leaving 12 bases of the junction unmatched. The CDR3 protein is CASNPGDRDFHEQYF. The CDR3 coding sequence is TGCGCCAGCAACCCCGGGGACAGGGATTTCCACGAGCAGTACTTC.

This clonotype has only a few counts. The rearrangement uses TRBV28 and TRBJ1-1, with D possibly TRBD1 on 6 matching bases. V lost 4 bases, J lost 4 bases, and 16 bases lay in between. Germline V gene data show CDR1 as MDHEN and CDR2 as SYDVKM. This CDR3 contains 15 residues. The CDR3 reads CASSSLGQGTTEAFF. DNA of the CDR3: TGTGCCAGCAGTTCCCTGGGGCAGGGGACCACTGAAGCTTTCTTT.

This clonotype was counted at least ten times. The CDR3 spells CASNLGLLPVNTEAFF. CDR3 nucleotide sequence: TGTGCCAGCAACCTCGGACTTCTACCGGTGAACACTGAAGCTTTCTTT. This sequence joins TRBV12-3 or TRBV12-4 and TRBJ1-1; D is uncertain. Trimming took off 7 bases at V and 0 bases at J, with 18 bases between the two ends. This CDR3 spans 16 amino acids.

Only a few counts were recorded for this clonotype. The chain combines TRBV24-1 with TRBJ2-2; D remains unclear. This CDR3 is 15 amino acids long. The V and J ends lost 5 bases and 1 base respectively, with 10 bases between them. In germline, CDR1 is KGHDR, CDR2 SFDVKD. The CDR3 bases are TGTGCCACCAGTGGGGTCCCCCTGAACACCGGGGAGCTGTTTTTT. Translated, it gives CATSGVPLNTGELFF.

Notes on this clonotype: The CDR3 does not end in the conserved phenylalanine or tryptophan, so this is likely a read error. The DNA is omitted, as the CDR3 cannot be located on it reliably, and the CDR3 follows TCRdb's listing. This chain uses TRBV5-6 with TRBJ2-1; the table's D gene call, TRBD2, was not cross checked with the DNA. Both ends counted, the CDR3 spans 12 residues. Germline V gene data show CDR1 as SGHDT and CDR2 as YYEEEE. CDR3 sequence: CASSQLAGRQAG.

Ten or more counts support this clonotype. The chain joins TRBV27 to TRBJ2-1; 12 bases fit TRBD1. V shed 4 bases, J shed 7 bases, and the junction held 5 bases outside the gene matches. The germline gives CDR1 MNHEY, CDR2 SMNVEV (reference sequence). The CDR3 covers 15 residues. The CDR3 spells CASSSRDRGLNEQFF. In nucleotides, the CDR3 is TGTGCCAGCAGTTCACGGGACAGGGGGCTTAATGAGCAGTTCTTC.

The V gene is TRBV19, the J gene TRBJ1-5, with D tentatively TRBD1 (6 bases). V shed 5 bases and J shed 2 bases, with 19 bases lying between them. The germline V gene encodes CDR1 LNHDA and CDR2 SQIVND (reference sequence). CDR3 length: 17 amino acids. For the CDR3, the DNA is TGTGCCAGTAGTCCACTACAGGGCCGGTCGGGCAATCAGCCCCAGCATTTT. Translated, it gives CASSPLQGRSGNQPQHF.

This clonotype was detected only a few times. V gene TRBV7-8 combines with J gene TRBJ2-4; D perhaps matches TRBD1 (5 bases). CDR1 is SGHVS, CDR2 FQNEAQ, per germline. V shed 5 bases and J shed 2 bases, with 16 bases lying between them. The length of the CDR3 is 16 residues. The CDR3 here is CASSPGRRAPKNIQYF. The DNA of the CDR3 is TGTGCCAGCAGCCCAGGGCGCAGGGCGCCCAAAAACATTCAGTACTTC. Full variable domain (rest looked up from reference TRBV7-8 and TRBJ2-4): GAGVSQSPRYKVAKRGQDVALRCDPISGHVSLFWYQQALGQGPEFLTYFQNEAQLDKSGLPSDRFFAERPEGSVSTLKIQRTQQEDSAVYLCASSPGRRAPKNIQYFGAGTRLSVL.

The chain is built from TRBV30 and TRBJ1-2; TRBD1 matches at 9 bases. The V and J ends lost 5 bases and 2 bases, in that order; junction bases with no gene match: 6. The length of the CDR3 is 14 residues. Germline V gives CDR1 GTSNPN, CDR2 SVGIG (reference sequence). CDR3 loop: CAWSGTGQNYGYTF. In DNA, the CDR3 is TGTGCCTGGTCCGGGACAGGGCAGAACTATGGCTACACCTTC.

This clonotype was found many times. The chain combines TRBV7-8 with TRBJ1-6; tentatively, D is TRBD1 (5 bases). This CDR3 has 15 residues. The V gene lost 5 bases and the J gene lost 7 bases, with 15 bases spanning the gap. Germline CDR1 and CDR2: SGHVS and FQNEAQ. The CDR3 DNA sequence: TGTGCCAGCAGCGCTTACCAATGGGGGAATTCACCCCTCCACTTT. Its translation is CASSAYQWGNSPLHF.